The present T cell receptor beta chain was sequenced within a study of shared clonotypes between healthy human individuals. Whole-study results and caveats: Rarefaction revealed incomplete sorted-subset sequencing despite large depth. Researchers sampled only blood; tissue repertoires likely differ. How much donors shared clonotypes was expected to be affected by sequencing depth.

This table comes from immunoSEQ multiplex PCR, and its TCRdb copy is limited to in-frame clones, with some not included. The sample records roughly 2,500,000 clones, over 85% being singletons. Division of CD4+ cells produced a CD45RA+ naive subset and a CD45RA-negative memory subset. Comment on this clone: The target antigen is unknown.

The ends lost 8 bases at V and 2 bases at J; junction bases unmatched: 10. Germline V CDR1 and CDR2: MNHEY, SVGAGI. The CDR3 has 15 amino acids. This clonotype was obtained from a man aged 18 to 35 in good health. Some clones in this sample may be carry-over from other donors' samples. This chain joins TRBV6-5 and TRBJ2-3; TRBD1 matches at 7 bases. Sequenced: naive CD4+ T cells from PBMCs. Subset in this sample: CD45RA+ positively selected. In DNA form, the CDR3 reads TGTGCCAGCCGATCCCGGGACAGCTACACAGATACGCAGTATTTT. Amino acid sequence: CASRSRDSYTDTQYF.